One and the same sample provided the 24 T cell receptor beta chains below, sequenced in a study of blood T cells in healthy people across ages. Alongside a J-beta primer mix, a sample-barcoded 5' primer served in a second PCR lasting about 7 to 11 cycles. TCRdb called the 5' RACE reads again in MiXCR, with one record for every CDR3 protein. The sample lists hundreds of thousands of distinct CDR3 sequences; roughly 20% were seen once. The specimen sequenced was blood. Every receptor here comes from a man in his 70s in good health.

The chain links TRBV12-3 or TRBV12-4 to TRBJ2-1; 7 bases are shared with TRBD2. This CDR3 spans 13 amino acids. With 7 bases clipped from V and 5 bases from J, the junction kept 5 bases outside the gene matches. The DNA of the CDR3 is TGTGCCAGCACTCTAGCGGCCAACAATGAGCAGTTCTTC. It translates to CASTLAANNEQFF.

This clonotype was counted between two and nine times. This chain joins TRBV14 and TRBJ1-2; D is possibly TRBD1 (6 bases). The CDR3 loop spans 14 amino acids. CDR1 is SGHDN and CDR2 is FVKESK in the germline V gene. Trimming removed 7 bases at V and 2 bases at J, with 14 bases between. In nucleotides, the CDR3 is TGTGCCAGCAAACGTCAGGGGACCAACTATGGCTACACCTTC. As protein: CASKRQGTNYGYTF.

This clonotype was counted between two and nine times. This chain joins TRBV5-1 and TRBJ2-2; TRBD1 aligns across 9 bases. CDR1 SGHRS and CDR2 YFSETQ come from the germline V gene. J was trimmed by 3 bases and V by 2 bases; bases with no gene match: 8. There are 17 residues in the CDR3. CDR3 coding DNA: TGCGCCAGCAGCTTACTCTCCGGGACAGGGCACACCGGGGAGCTGTTTTTT. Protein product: CASSLLSGTGHTGELFF.

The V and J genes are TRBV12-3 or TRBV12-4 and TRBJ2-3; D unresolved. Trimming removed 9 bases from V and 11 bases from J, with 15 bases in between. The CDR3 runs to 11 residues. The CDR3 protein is CASRVEYVQYF. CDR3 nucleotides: TGTGCCAGTCGGGTGGAGTACGTGCAGTATTTT.

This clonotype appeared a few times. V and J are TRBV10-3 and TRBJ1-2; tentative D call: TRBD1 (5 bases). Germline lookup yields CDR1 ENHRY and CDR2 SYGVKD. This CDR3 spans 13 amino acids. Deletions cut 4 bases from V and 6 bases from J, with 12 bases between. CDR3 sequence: CAISAVTVDGYTF. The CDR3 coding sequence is TGTGCCATCAGTGCAGTGACAGTGGATGGCTACACCTTC.

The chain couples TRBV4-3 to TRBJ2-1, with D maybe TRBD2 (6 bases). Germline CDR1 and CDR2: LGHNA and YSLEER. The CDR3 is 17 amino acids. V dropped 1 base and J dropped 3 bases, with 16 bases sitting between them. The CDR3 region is CASSQVAGRNYYNEQFF. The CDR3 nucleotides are TGCGCCAGCAGCCAAGTTGCCGGGAGAAACTACTACAATGAGCAGTTCTTC.

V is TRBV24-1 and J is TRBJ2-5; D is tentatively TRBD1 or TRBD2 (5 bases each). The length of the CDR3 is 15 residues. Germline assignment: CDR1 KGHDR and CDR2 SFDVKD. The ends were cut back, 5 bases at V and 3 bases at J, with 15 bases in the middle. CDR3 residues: CATSGTGTGEETQYF. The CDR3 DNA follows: TGTGCCACCAGTGGAACCGGGACCGGGGAAGAGACCCAGTACTTC.

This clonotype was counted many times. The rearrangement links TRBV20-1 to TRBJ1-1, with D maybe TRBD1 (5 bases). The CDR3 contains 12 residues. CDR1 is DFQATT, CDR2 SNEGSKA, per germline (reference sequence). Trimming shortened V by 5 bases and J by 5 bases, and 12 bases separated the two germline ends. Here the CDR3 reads CSAGGGMTEAFF. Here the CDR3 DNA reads TGCAGTGCTGGGGGGGGAATGACTGAAGCTTTCTTT.

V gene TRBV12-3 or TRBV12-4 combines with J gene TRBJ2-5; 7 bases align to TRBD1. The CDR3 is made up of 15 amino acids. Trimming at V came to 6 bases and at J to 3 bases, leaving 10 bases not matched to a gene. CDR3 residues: CASSPNTGEKETQYF. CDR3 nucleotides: TGTGCCAGCAGCCCTAATACAGGGGAGAAAGAGACCCAGTACTTC.

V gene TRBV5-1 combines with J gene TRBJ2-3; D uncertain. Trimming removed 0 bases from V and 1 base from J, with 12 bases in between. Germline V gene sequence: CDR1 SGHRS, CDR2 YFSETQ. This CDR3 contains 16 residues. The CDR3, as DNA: TGCGCCAGCAGCTTGGCGTCGGTCCCTCGCACAGATACGCAGTATTTT. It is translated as CASSLASVPRTDTQYF.

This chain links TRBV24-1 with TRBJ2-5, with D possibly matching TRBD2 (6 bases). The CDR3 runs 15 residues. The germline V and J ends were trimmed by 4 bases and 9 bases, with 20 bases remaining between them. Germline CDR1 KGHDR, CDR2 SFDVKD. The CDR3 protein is CATSDTGTAGGAQYF. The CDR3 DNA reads TGTGCCACCAGTGACACTGGGACGGCCGGAGGGGCCCAGTACTTC.

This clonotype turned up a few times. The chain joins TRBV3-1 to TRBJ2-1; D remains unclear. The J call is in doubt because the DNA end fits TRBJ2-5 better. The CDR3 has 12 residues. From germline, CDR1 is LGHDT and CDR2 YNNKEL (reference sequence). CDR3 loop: CASSHSVETQYF. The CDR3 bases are TGTGCCAGCAGCCATAGTGTGGAGACCCAGTACTTC.

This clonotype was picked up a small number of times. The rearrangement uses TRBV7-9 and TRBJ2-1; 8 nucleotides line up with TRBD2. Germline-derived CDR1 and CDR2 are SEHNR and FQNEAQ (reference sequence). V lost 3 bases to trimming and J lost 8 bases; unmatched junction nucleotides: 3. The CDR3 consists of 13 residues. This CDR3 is CASSFALADEQFF. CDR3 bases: TGTGCCAGCAGCTTCGCACTAGCGGATGAGCAGTTCTTC.

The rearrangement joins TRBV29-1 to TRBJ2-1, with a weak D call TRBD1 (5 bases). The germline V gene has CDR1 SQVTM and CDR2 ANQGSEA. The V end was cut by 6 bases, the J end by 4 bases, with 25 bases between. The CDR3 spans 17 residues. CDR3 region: CSVTRPSAGQVYNEQFF. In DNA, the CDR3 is TGCAGCGTGACCAGGCCATCGGCAGGGCAAGTATACAATGAGCAGTTCTTC.

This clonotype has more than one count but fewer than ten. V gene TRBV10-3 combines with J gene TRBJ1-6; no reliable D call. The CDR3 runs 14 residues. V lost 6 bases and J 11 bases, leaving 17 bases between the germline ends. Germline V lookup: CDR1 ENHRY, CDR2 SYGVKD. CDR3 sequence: CAIRNNTANPPLHF. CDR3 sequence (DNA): TGTGCCATCAGGAACAATACAGCAAATCCACCCCTCCACTTT.

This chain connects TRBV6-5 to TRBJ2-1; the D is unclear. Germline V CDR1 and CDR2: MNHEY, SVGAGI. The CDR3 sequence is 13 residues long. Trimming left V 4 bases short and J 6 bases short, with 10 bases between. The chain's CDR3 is CASSLEMGNEQFF. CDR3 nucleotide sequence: TGTGCCAGCAGTTTAGAAATGGGCAATGAGCAGTTCTTC.

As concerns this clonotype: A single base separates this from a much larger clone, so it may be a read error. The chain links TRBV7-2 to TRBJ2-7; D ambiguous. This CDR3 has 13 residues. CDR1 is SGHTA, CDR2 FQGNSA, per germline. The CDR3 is CAGSFSDIYEQYV. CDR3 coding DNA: TGTGCCGGCAGTTTTAGTGACATCTACGAGCAGTACGTC.

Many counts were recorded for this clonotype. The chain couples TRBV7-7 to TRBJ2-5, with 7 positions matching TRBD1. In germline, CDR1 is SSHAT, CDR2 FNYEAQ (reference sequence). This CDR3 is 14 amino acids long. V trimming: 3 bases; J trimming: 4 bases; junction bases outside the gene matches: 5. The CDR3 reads CASSLTGMGETQYF. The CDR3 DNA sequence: TGTGCCAGCAGCTTGACAGGGATGGGAGAGACCCAGTACTTC.

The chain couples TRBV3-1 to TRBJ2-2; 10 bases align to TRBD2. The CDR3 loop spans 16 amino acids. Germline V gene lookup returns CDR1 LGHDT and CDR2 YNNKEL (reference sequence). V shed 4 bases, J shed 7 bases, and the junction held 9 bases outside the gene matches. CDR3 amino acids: CASSRRSGGADGELFF. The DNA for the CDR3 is TGTGCCAGCAGCCGCAGAAGCGGGGGGGCGGACGGGGAGCTGTTTTTT.

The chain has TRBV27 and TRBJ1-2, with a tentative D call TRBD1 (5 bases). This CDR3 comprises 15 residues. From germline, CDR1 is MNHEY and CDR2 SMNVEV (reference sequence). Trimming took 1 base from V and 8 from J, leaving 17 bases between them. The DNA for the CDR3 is TGTGCCAGCAGTTTATGGATAGGGGAAGTAGGAGGCTACACCTTC. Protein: CASSLWIGEVGGYTF.

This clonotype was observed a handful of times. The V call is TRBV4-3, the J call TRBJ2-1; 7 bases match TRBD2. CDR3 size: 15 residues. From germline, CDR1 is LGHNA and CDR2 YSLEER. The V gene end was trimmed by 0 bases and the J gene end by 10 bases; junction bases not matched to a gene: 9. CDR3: CASSQDFSGGWEQFF. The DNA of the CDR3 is TGCGCCAGCAGCCAAGATTTTTCGGGGGGTTGGGAGCAGTTCTTC.

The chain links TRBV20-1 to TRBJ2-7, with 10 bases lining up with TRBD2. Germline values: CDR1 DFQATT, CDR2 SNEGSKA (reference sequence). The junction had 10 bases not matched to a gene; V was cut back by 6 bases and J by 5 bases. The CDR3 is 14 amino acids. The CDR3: CSAKKGLALHEQYF. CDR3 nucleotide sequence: TGCAGTGCCAAAAAGGGACTAGCGCTCCACGAGCAGTACTTC.

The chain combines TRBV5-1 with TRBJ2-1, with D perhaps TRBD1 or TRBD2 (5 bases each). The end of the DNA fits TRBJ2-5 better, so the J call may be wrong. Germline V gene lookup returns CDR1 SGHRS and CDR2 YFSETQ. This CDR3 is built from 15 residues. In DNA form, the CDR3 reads TGCGCCAGCTTTAGGGACGGTGCGTACCAAGAGACCCAGTACTTC. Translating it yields CASFRDGAYQETQYF.

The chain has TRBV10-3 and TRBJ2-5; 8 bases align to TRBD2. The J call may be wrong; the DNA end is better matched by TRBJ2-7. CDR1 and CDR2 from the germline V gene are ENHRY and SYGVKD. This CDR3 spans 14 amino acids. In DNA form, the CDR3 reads TGTGCCATCAGTGAGACGGGAGGGGACCACGAGCAGTACGTC. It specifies CAISETGGDHEQYV.